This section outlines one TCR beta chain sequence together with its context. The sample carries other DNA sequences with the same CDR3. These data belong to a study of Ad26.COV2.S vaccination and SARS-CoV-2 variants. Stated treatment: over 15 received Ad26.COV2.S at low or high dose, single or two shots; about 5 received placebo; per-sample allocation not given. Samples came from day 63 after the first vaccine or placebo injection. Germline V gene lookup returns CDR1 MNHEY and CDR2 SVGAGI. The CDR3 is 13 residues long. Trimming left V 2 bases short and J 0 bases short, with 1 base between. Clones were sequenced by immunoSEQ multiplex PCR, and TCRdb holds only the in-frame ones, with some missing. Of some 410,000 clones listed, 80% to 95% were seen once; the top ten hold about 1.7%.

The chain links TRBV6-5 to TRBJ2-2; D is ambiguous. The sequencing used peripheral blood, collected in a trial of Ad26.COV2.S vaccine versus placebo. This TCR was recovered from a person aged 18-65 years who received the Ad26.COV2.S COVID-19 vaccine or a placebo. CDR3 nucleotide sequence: TGTGCCAGCAGTTACACGAACACCGGGGAGCTGTTTTTT. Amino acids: CASSYTNTGELFF.